These 29 T cell receptor beta chains originate from one sample sequenced in a study of shared clonotypes between healthy human individuals. Profiled with immunoSEQ multiplex PCR; TCRdb holds only in-frame clones, not every one. Of some 1.1 million clones listed, 70% to 85% were seen once; the top ten hold 0.89%. Source material: memory CD4+ T cells from PBMCs. The subset was: CD45RA-negative fraction. These receptors were obtained from a man between 18 and 35 years old in good health. Some clones in this sample may be carry-over from other donors' samples.

This clone was picked up one time. Within the sample, other DNA sequences also encode this same CDR3. The chain carries TRBV7-6 and TRBJ1-5; 9 bases fit TRBD1. CDR1 is SGHVS and CDR2 is FNYEAQ in the germline V gene. The CDR3 length is 15 residues. With 5 bases clipped from V and 4 bases from J, the junction kept 6 bases outside the gene matches. The CDR3 coding sequence is TGTGCCAGCAGCCCAGGACAGGGGTTAAATCAGCCCCAGCATTTT. Its protein is CASSPGQGLNQPQHF.

This chain connects TRBV27 to TRBJ2-7, with 7 bases that match TRBD2. This CDR3 is built from 14 residues. J was trimmed by 6 bases and V by 1 base; bases with no gene match: 6. Germline lookup yields CDR1 MNHEY and CDR2 SMNVEV (reference sequence). The CDR3 loop reads CASSLLSGRGEQYF. The CDR3 bases are TGTGCCAGCAGTTTATTATCGGGGAGGGGCGAGCAGTACTTC.

The J gene is TRBJ2-3, the V gene TRBV6-1; D is undetermined. The CDR3 contains 17 residues. Germline values: CDR1 MNHNS, CDR2 SASEGT. V was pared by 4 bases and J by 2 bases, with 19 bases between. In DNA, the CDR3 is TGTGCCAGCAGTGGCCTCGAGCGACCCCGACTCACAGATACGCAGTATTTT. It yields the protein CASSGLERPRLTDTQYF.

The genes are TRBV6-1 and TRBJ1-2; no clear D. Trimming pared 4 bases from V and 4 bases from J, leaving 7 bases between. Per germline, CDR1 MNHNS and CDR2 SASEGT. This CDR3 has 12 residues. The CDR3 loop is CASSALLYGYTF. The CDR3 DNA reads as TGTGCCAGCAGTGCCCTCCTCTATGGCTACACCTTC.

V is TRBV2 and J is TRBJ2-5, with D maybe TRBD2 (6 bases). The CDR3 is 14 residues long. V was shortened by 6 bases and J by 4 bases, with 15 bases between the two germline ends. Germline V gives CDR1 SNHLY, CDR2 FYNNEI. Written as DNA, the CDR3 is TGTGCCAGCAGCCCTAGGCGGGGCGGAGAGACCCAGTACTTC. Amino acid sequence: CASSPRRGGETQYF.

The V and J genes are TRBV13 and TRBJ2-1, with TRBD2 identical over 8 bases. With 2 bases clipped from V and 3 bases from J, the junction kept 3 bases outside the gene matches. The CDR3 runs 15 residues. From germline, CDR1 is PRHDT and CDR2 FYEKMQ (reference sequence). Here the CDR3 reads CASSLLSGGYNEQFF. The CDR3 region has the DNA TGTGCCAGCAGCTTACTCAGCGGGGGCTACAATGAGCAGTTCTTC.

V is TRBV7-8 and J is TRBJ2-7, with D perhaps TRBD1 (6 bases). The CDR3 has 14 amino acids. The V end lost 4 bases, the J end lost 5 bases, and 15 bases lay between the germline ends. Germline V gene lookup returns CDR1 SGHVS and CDR2 FQNEAQ. CDR3 region: CASSSLQGFDEQYF. The CDR3, as DNA: TGTGCCAGCAGCTCACTACAGGGATTCGACGAGCAGTACTTC.

The DNA of the CDR3 is TGTGCCTGGAGAGCGTCCCTAGGCCCGCAAGAGACCCAGTACTTC. It is translated as CAWRASLGPQETQYF. The gene calls are TRBV30 and TRBJ2-5; no firm D call. V lost 3 bases to trimming and J lost 2 bases, with 16 bases between them. Germline V gene lookup returns CDR1 GTSNPN and CDR2 SVGIG (reference sequence). The length of the CDR3 is 15 residues. The whole variable domain, remainder taken from reference TRBV30 and TRBJ2-5, is SQTIHQWPATLVQPVGSPLSLECTVEGTSNPNLYWYRQAAGRGLQLLFYSVGIGQISSEVPQNLSASRPQDRQFILSSKKLLLSDSGFYLCAWRASLGPQETQYFGPGTRLLVL.

This chain links TRBV18 with TRBJ2-3; D may be TRBD2 (5 bases). V gave up 0 bases and J gave up 6 bases, with 10 bases separating them. CDR3 length: 14 residues. Germline V gene data show CDR1 as KGHSH and CDR2 as LQKENI. The CDR3 DNA is TGTGCCAGCTCACCACCCCCGGGATTCGATACGCAGTATTTT. Its translation: CASSPPPGFDTQYF.

This clone has just one count. The V and J genes are TRBV2 and TRBJ1-5; a weak D match, TRBD1 (6 bases). The CDR3 contains 13 residues. The germline V gene encodes CDR1 SNHLY and CDR2 FYNNEI. Trimming left V 6 bases short and J 7 bases short, with 13 bases between. CDR3 in DNA: TGTGCCAGCAGGGGTCAGGGGACACAGCCCCAGCATTTT. Its translation: CASRGQGTQPQHF.

Comment on this clone: Other DNA sequences of this sample code for an identical CDR3. The chain joins TRBV30 to TRBJ1-1; D is perhaps TRBD1 (6 bases). Germline V CDR1 and CDR2: GTSNPN, SVGIG (reference sequence). The CDR3 loop spans 13 amino acids. The V and J ends lost 0 bases and 5 bases respectively, with 10 bases between them. The CDR3 sequence is CAWSVGGGTEAFF. The CDR3 nucleotides are TGTGCCTGGAGTGTGGGGGGCGGGACTGAAGCTTTCTTT.

Only a few counts were recorded for this clone. V gene TRBV14 combines with J gene TRBJ2-1; 10 bases are shared with TRBD2. The CDR3 is made up of 16 amino acids. Germline CDR1 and CDR2: SGHDN and FVKESK. V was clipped by 4 bases and J by 4 bases; unmatched bases: 7. CDR3 region: CASSPSGRGNYNEQFF. In DNA form, the CDR3 reads TGTGCCAGCAGCCCCAGCGGGAGGGGGAATTACAATGAGCAGTTCTTC.

CDR3 DNA sequence: TGTGCCTGGAGGGCGACAATACGCTACACCTTC. Translating it yields CAWRATIRYTF. The chain couples TRBV30 to TRBJ1-2; D not certain. V shed 3 bases and J shed 9 bases, with 11 bases lying between them. The CDR3 extends over 11 amino acids. Per the germline V gene, CDR1 is GTSNPN and CDR2 is SVGIG (reference sequence).

The V and J genes are TRBV27 and TRBJ1-4; a weak D match, TRBD1 (6 bases). Germline values: CDR1 MNHEY, CDR2 SMNVEV (reference sequence). Trimming pared 3 bases from V and 6 bases from J, leaving 11 bases between. There are 14 residues in the CDR3. CDR3 nucleotides: TGTGCCAGCAGTTTCAGGGGAGTCGATGAAAAACTGTTTTTT. This translates into CASSFRGVDEKLFF.

This chain uses TRBV28 with TRBJ1-1; weak D call: TRBD1 (5 bases). Germline V gene sequence: CDR1 MDHEN, CDR2 SYDVKM. The germline V and J ends were trimmed by 6 bases and 1 base, with 15 bases remaining between them. The CDR3 is 15 amino acids. The CDR3 loop is CASRPWGVRNTEAFF. The CDR3 coding sequence is TGTGCCAGCAGACCCTGGGGGGTCAGGAACACTGAAGCTTTCTTT. The whole variable domain, filled in from reference TRBV28 and TRBJ1-1, reads DVKVTQSSRYLVKRTGEKVFLECVQDMDHENMFWYRQDPGLGLRLIYFSYDVKMKEKGDIPEGYSVSREKKERFSLILESASTNQTSMYLCASRPWGVRNTEAFFGQGTRLTVV.

This clone was detected only once. J is TRBJ2-3 and V is TRBV6-6, with TRBD2 matching 8 bases. J lost 2 bases, V lost 8 bases, and 12 bases had no gene match. This CDR3 has 16 amino acids. Germline-derived CDR1 and CDR2 are MNHNY and SVGAGI (reference sequence). The CDR3 bases are TGTGCCAGCCGGGGTCGGCAGGGACTAGACACAGATACGCAGTATTTT. Translation: CASRGRQGLDTDTQYF.

About this clone itself: Other DNA sequences in this sample translate to the same CDR3. The V call is TRBV9, the J call TRBJ2-1, with 7 bases that match TRBD2. This CDR3 is 14 amino acids long. Germline trimming cut 2 bases from V and 6 bases from J; bases unmatched to any gene: 5. Germline V gene lookup returns CDR1 SGDLS and CDR2 YYNGEE. The CDR3 region is CASSVAGRGNEQFF. The CDR3 DNA sequence: TGTGCCAGCAGCGTGGCGGGGAGGGGCAATGAGCAGTTCTTC.

The rearrangement links TRBV7-9 to TRBJ2-7, with a possible D match to TRBD2 (5 bases). The V end was cut by 5 bases, the J end by 3 bases, with 17 bases between. Germline lookup yields CDR1 SEHNR and CDR2 FQNEAQ (reference sequence). The CDR3 is 15 amino acids. CDR3 nucleotide sequence: TGTGCCAGCAGCCCAAATTCTGTCGGGAACTACGAGCAGTACTTC. It yields the protein CASSPNSVGNYEQYF.

This clone was picked up a small number of times. The chain links TRBV19 to TRBJ2-7; 7 bases line up with TRBD1. V trimming: 4 bases; J trimming: 6 bases; junction bases outside the gene matches: 3. CDR1 and CDR2 from the germline V gene are LNHDA and SQIVND (reference sequence). The CDR3 spans 12 residues. CDR3 in DNA: TGTGCCAGTAGTAACAGGGGTGGCGAGCAGTACTTC. Its protein is CASSNRGGEQYF.

The chain joins TRBV5-1 to TRBJ1-2, with TRBD1 as a possible D gene (5 bases). Germline-derived CDR1 and CDR2 are SGHRS and YFSETQ. The CDR3 totals 15 residues. V was clipped by 0 bases and J by 5 bases, with 14 bases between them. CDR3 sequence: CASSLVPGRDYGYTF. CDR3 nucleotides: TGCGCCAGCAGCTTGGTGCCAGGGAGGGATTATGGCTACACCTTC.

This clone was picked up one time. Different DNA sequences within this sample yield the same CDR3. The rearrangement uses TRBV30 and TRBJ2-3; the D is unclear. CDR3 size: 11 residues. Trimming pared 0 bases from V and 6 bases from J, leaving 4 bases between. From germline, CDR1 is GTSNPN and CDR2 SVGIG (reference sequence). CDR3: CAWSVGDTQYF. CDR3 coding DNA: TGTGCCTGGAGTGTCGGGGATACGCAGTATTTT. Supplemented by reference TRBV30 and TRBJ2-3, the full variable domain reads SQTIHQWPATLVQPVGSPLSLECTVEGTSNPNLYWYRQAAGRGLQLLFYSVGIGQISSEVPQNLSASRPQDRQFILSSKKLLLSDSGFYLCAWSVGDTQYFGPGTRLTVL.

This chain connects TRBV29-1 to TRBJ2-7, with TRBD1 as a possible D gene (6 bases). Germline V gene sequence: CDR1 SQVTM, CDR2 ANQGSEA. CDR3 length: 12 residues. Trimming pared 7 bases from V and 4 bases from J, leaving 14 bases between. For the CDR3, the DNA is TGCAGCGACCACGGACAGCGATACGAGCAGTACTTC. Its translation is CSDHGQRYEQYF.

The CDR3, as DNA: TGTGCCAGCAGCCCTAGTTGGGTGACCTATGGCTACACCTTC. Translation gives CASSPSWVTYGYTF. The chain links TRBV7-8 to TRBJ1-2; no firm D call. The CDR3 covers 14 residues. Trimming took off 5 bases at V and 4 bases at J, with 14 bases between the two ends. Germline V gene sequence: CDR1 SGHVS, CDR2 FQNEAQ.

CDR3 region: CASSSQGAHTEAFF. The CDR3 DNA is TGCGCCAGCAGCTCGCAGGGGGCACACACTGAAGCTTTCTTT. The chain recombines TRBV5-1 with TRBJ1-1, with 8 bases aligning to TRBD1. This CDR3 is 14 amino acids long. Looked up from germline, CDR1 is SGHRS and CDR2 is YFSETQ. Germline trimming cut 3 bases from V and 3 bases from J; bases unmatched to any gene: 4.

The J gene is TRBJ2-7, the V gene TRBV7-2; D remains ambiguous. The CDR3 contains 15 residues. V dropped 6 bases and J dropped 0 bases, with 15 bases sitting between them. CDR1 and CDR2 (germline): SGHTA, FQGNSA. The CDR3 sequence is CASRVAATASYEQYF. CDR3 DNA: TGTGCCAGCAGGGTCGCGGCCACGGCCTCCTACGAGCAGTACTTC. The variable domain in full, with the rest retrieved from reference TRBV7-2 and TRBJ2-7, is GAGVSQSPSNKVTEKGKDVELRCDPISGHTALYWYRQSLGQGLEFLIYFQGNSAPDKSGLPSDRFSAERTGGSVSTLTIQRTQQEDSAVYLCASRVAATASYEQYFGPGTRLTVT.

J is TRBJ2-4 and V is TRBV12-1; TRBD2, as called in the table, went unchecked against the DNA. TRBV12-1 is reported as a pseudogene. The CDR3 covers 21 residues. The CDR3: CASSFGGLAGGQSSAKNIQYF. Written as DNA, the CDR3 is TGTGCCAGCAGCTTTGGGGGACTAGCGGGAGGTCAGTCATCAGCCAAAAACATTCAGTACTTC.

The V call is TRBV2, the J call TRBJ2-1; 9 bases fit TRBD2. The CDR3 length is 13 residues. V was clipped by 10 bases and J by 7 bases; unmatched bases: 8. Germline V gene sequence: CDR1 SNHLY, CDR2 FYNNEI. The CDR3 here is CAILRLAANEQFF. CDR3 DNA sequence: TGTGCCATCCTTAGACTAGCGGCAAATGAGCAGTTCTTC.

J is TRBJ2-3 and V is TRBV5-4; a possible D gene is TRBD1 (6 bases). V lost 0 bases, J lost 0 bases, and 8 bases lay in between. This CDR3 region has 15 residues. Germline V gene lookup returns CDR1 SGHNT and CDR2 YYREEE (reference sequence). CDR3 sequence reads: CASSLAGHSTDTQYF. In DNA form, the CDR3 reads TGTGCCAGCAGCTTGGCGGGACACAGCACAGATACGCAGTATTTT.

V gene TRBV7-8 combines with J gene TRBJ2-3; D uncertain. The length of the CDR3 is 15 residues. V was pared by 0 bases and J by 2 bases, with 9 bases between. CDR1 SGHVS and CDR2 FQNEAQ come from the germline V gene. This chain's CDR3 is CASSLALISTDTQYF. In DNA, the CDR3 is TGTGCCAGCAGCTTAGCCCTTATTTCCACAGATACGCAGTATTTT.